Listed below are T cell receptor beta chains from one sample, sequenced in a study of regulatory T cells in long-lasting Graves disease. Each CDR3 protein is one row after TCRdb ran MiXCR on the multiplex PCR reads. The sample contains 380,000 or so distinct CDR3 sequences, around 15% of which appear only once. These data were also filed under a second study, of T cells in Graves' hyperthyroidism and ophthalmopathy.

This specimen was peripheral blood mononuclear cells (PBMCs), taken at new diagnosis, from a patient treated with antithyroid drugs. Source of these receptors: a woman aged 18 to 35 with Graves disease. CDR3s include the opening cysteine and the closing phenylalanine or tryptophan. A D gene is named only where the DNA matches it firmly. The size of a clone is reported for some rows only, either as once, few or many, or as a class for expanded clones.

cdr3_aa: CASSEYPDYGYTF
cdr3_nt: TGCGCCAGCAGTGAGTACCCGGACTATGGCTACACCTTC
j_call: TRBJ1-2
d_call: -
cdr3_length: 13
clone_size: few
v_call: TRBV10-1

cdr3_aa: CASSLVPPGPIVTNEQFF
cdr3_nt: TGTGCCAGCAGCCTAGTACCACCGGGACCCATCGTGACCAATGAGCAGTTCTTC
j_call: TRBJ2-1
d_call: -
cdr3_length: 18
clone_size: many
v_call: TRBV3-1

cdr3_aa: CASSSRGGGGAEAFF
cdr3_nt: TGTGCCAGCAGTTCCCGAGGGGGGGGCGGGGCTGAAGCTTTCTTT
j_call: TRBJ1-1
d_call: -
cdr3_length: 15
clone_size: many
v_call: TRBV12-3/TRBV12-4

cdr3_aa: CASSYLGRAGGQEEAFF
cdr3_nt: TGTGCCAGCAGTTACTTGGGCCGTGCAGGGGGCCAAGAAGAAGCTTTCTTT
j_call: TRBJ1-1
d_call: TRBD1
cdr3_length: 17
clone_size: many
v_call: TRBV6-5

cdr3_aa: CASSLQGGGEAFF
cdr3_nt: TGTGCCAGCAGCTTACAGGGGGGGGGTGAAGCTTTCTTT
j_call: TRBJ1-1
d_call: TRBD1
cdr3_length: 13
clone_size: many
v_call: TRBV7-3

cdr3_aa: CSAATGRVALAKNIQYF
cdr3_nt: TGCAGTGCTGCGACAGGGCGTGTGGCTTTGGCCAAAAACATTCAGTACTTC
j_call: TRBJ2-4
d_call: TRBD1
cdr3_length: 17
clone_size: -
v_call: TRBV20-1

cdr3_aa: CASSQSAASGNSPLHF
cdr3_nt: TGTGCCAGCAGCCAAAGCGCCGCTTCGGGAAATTCACCCCTCCACTTT
j_call: TRBJ1-6
d_call: -
cdr3_length: 16
clone_size: few
v_call: TRBV3-1

cdr3_aa: CASTPLPGANYGYTF
cdr3_nt: TGTGCCAGCACACCCCTACCGGGGGCTAACTATGGCTACACCTTC
j_call: TRBJ1-2
d_call: -
cdr3_length: 15
clone_size: many
v_call: TRBV6-2/TRBV6-3

cdr3_aa: CASSPPGQGIGGANVLTF
cdr3_nt: TGTGCCAGTAGTCCCCCCGGACAGGGAATTGGTGGGGCCAACGTCCTGACTTTC
j_call: TRBJ2-6
d_call: TRBD1
cdr3_length: 18
clone_size: -
v_call: TRBV19

cdr3_aa: CASSEDRGNQPQHF
cdr3_nt: TGTGCCAGCAGTGAAGACAGGGGCAATCAGCCCCAGCATTTT
j_call: TRBJ1-5
d_call: TRBD1
cdr3_length: 14
clone_size: many
v_call: TRBV12-3/TRBV12-4

cdr3_aa: CASSQPGGTGKEQYF
cdr3_nt: TGCGCCAGCAGCCAACCCGGGGGGACAGGTAAGGAGCAGTACTTC
j_call: TRBJ2-7
d_call: -
cdr3_length: 15
clone_size: few
v_call: TRBV4-1

cdr3_aa: CASSLAPDQPQHF
cdr3_nt: TGTGCCAGCAGCTTAGCTCCAGATCAGCCCCAGCATTTT
j_call: TRBJ1-5
d_call: -
cdr3_length: 13
clone_size: many
v_call: TRBV11-2

cdr3_aa: CASSQGSYTGELFF
cdr3_nt: TGTGCCAGCAGCCAAGGGTCCTACACCGGGGAGCTGTTTTTT
j_call: TRBJ2-2
d_call: -
cdr3_length: 14
clone_size: many
v_call: TRBV3-1

cdr3_aa: CASSTPAGLAGADEQFF
cdr3_nt: TGTGCCAGCAGTACACCGGCTGGACTAGCGGGAGCGGATGAGCAGTTCTTC
j_call: TRBJ2-1
d_call: TRBD2
cdr3_length: 17
clone_size: many
v_call: TRBV6-2/TRBV6-3

cdr3_aa: CASSVDGAYGYTF
cdr3_nt: TGTGCCAGCAGCGTAGACGGGGCCTATGGCTACACCTTC
j_call: TRBJ1-2
d_call: -
cdr3_length: 13
clone_size: many
v_call: TRBV9

cdr3_aa: CASSQVAASSGNTIYF
cdr3_nt: TGTGCCAGCAGCCAAGTAGCGGCGAGCTCTGGAAACACCATATATTTT
j_call: TRBJ1-3
d_call: -
cdr3_length: 16
clone_size: -
v_call: TRBV4-2

cdr3_aa: CSVEDWDSLSPGANVLTF
cdr3_nt: TGCAGCGTTGAAGATTGGGACAGCCTTTCTCCCGGGGCCAACGTCCTGACTTTC
j_call: TRBJ2-6
d_call: TRBD1
cdr3_length: 18
clone_size: -
v_call: TRBV29-1

cdr3_aa: CSARDIGTEAFF
cdr3_nt: TGCAGTGCTAGAGATATAGGGACTGAAGCTTTCTTT
j_call: TRBJ1-1
d_call: -
cdr3_length: 12
clone_size: few
v_call: TRBV20-1

cdr3_aa: CSARDPRVNEQFF
cdr3_nt: TGCAGTGCTAGAGATCCCAGGGTCAATGAGCAGTTCTTC
j_call: TRBJ2-1
d_call: -
cdr3_length: 13
clone_size: many
v_call: TRBV20-1

cdr3_aa: CASRRISGGANTGELFF
cdr3_nt: TGCGCCAGCAGACGTATTAGCGGGGGGGCGAACACCGGGGAGCTGTTTTTT
j_call: TRBJ2-2
d_call: TRBD2
cdr3_length: 17
clone_size: many
v_call: TRBV5-1

cdr3_aa: CATSETGADGYTF
cdr3_nt: TGTGCCACCAGTGAGACAGGGGCTGATGGCTACACCTTC
j_call: TRBJ1-2
d_call: TRBD1
cdr3_length: 13
clone_size: few
v_call: TRBV24-1

cdr3_aa: CATSSPDFNQPQHF
cdr3_nt: TGTGCCACCAGTTCCCCGGACTTCAATCAGCCCCAGCATTTT
j_call: TRBJ1-5
d_call: -
cdr3_length: 14
clone_size: -
v_call: TRBV24-1

cdr3_aa: CASSLGDRGGEQYF
cdr3_nt: TGTGCCAGCAGCTTAGGGGACAGGGGAGGCGAGCAGTACTTC
j_call: TRBJ2-7
d_call: TRBD1
cdr3_length: 14
clone_size: many
v_call: TRBV11-2

cdr3_aa: CASSSQGTSGRNEQFF
cdr3_nt: TGCGCCAGCAGCAGCCAAGGGACTAGCGGGAGGAATGAGCAGTTCTTC
j_call: TRBJ2-1
d_call: TRBD2
cdr3_length: 16
clone_size: -
v_call: TRBV5-1